This T cell receptor (beta chain) was documented in a study of stem cell transplantation in POMP-related autoinflammatory disease. Looking at the study overall: Impaired MHC class I-dependent CD8+ differentiation was hypothesized from defective thymoproteasomes. CD8+ T cells were low and CD4+ cells naive-skewed before transplant. Study-level results: Patients with PRAID showed a restricted number of unique TRB V-J gene pairings.

PRAID combined immunodeficiency and autoinflammation. Libraries were prepared by immunoSEQ multiplex PCR; TCRdb keeps only in-frame clonotypes and omits some of them. The sample consists of 25,000 to 30,000 clones, around four fifths of them appearing once. V trimming: 4 bases; J trimming: 6 bases; junction bases outside the gene matches: 17. The V gene's germline CDR1 is KGHSY and CDR2 FQNENV. The CDR3 totals 18 residues. Details on this clone: Its matching antigen is unknown.

The V gene is TRBV16, the J gene TRBJ1-2; 10 positions match TRBD1. The specimen comprised CD4+ T cells from PBMCs, sampled before stem cell transplantation. The TCR was taken from a human donor with POMP-related autoinflammation and immune dysregulation (PRAID). CDR3 region: CASSRYPGQGPKRDGYTF. The DNA for the CDR3 is TGTGCCAGCAGCCGGTACCCGGGACAGGGGCCTAAGAGGGATGGCTACACCTTC.